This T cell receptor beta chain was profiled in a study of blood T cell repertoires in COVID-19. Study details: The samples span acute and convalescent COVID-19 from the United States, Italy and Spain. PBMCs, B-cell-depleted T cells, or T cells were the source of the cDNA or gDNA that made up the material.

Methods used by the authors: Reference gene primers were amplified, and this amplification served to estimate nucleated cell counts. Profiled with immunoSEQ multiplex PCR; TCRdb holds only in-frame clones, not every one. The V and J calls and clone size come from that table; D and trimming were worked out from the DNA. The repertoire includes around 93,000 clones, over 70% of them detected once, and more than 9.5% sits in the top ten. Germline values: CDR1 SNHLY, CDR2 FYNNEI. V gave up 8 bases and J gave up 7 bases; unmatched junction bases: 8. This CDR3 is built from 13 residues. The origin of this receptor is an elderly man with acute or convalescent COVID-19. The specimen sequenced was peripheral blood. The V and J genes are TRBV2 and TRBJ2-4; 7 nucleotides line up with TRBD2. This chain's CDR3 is CASGGGPGNIQYF. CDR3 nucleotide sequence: TGTGCCAGCGGGGGGGGTCCAGGGAACATTCAGTACTTC.